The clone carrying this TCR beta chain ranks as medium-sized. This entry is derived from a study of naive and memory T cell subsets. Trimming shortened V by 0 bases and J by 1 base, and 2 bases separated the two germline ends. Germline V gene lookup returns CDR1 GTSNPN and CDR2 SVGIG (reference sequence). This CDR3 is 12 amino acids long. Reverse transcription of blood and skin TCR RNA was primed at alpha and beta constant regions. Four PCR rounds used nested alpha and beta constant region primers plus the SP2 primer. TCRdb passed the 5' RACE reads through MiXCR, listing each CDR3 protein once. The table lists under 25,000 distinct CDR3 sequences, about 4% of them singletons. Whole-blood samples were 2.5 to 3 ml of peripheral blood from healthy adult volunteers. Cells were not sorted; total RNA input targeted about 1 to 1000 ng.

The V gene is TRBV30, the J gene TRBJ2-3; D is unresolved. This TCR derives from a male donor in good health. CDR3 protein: CAWSVGTDTQYF. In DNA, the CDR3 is TGTGCCTGGAGTGTAGGCACAGATACGCAGTATTTT.